This T cell receptor (beta chain) was documented in a study of T-cell memory formation after mild COVID-19. For the study at large: TCR clustering was largely donor specific. Study observations and caveats: Prior to infection, memory already included some responding clones, suggesting cross-reactive memory joined.

5'RACE primed at constant segments yielded TCR alpha and TCR beta cDNA libraries bearing sample barcodes and UMIs. TCRdb analysed the 5' RACE reads with MiXCR anew, one entry per CDR3 protein. This sample has some 350,000 distinct CDR3 sequences, with approximately 15% found just once. By sample share, this clonotype is medium-sized. The antigen is not known. The junction differs from germline at one of its ends, possibly a read error. This CDR3 contains 13 residues. Germline lookup yields CDR1 SGHVS and CDR2 FQNEAQ. Sequences were obtained from PBMCs or a T cell subset sorted from them (not recorded which). V is TRBV7-8 and J is TRBJ2-3; tentatively, D is TRBD2 (5 bases). This TCR was recovered from a young man who had mild COVID-19 (a few samples of this study predate the infection). Cell type and time point are not known. CDR3: CASSPPRADTQYF. Here the CDR3 DNA reads TGCGCCAGCAGCCCCCCGAGGGCCGATACGCAGTATTTT.